A selection of T cell receptor beta chains follows, all from one sample in a study of shared clonotypes between healthy human individuals. TCRdb's copy holds only in-frame clones and misses some; the assay was immunoSEQ multiplex PCR. The sample yields approximately 740,000 clones, 74% seen once. Source material: memory CD4+ T cells sorted from blood. All receptors derive from a woman in her 30s in good health. CDR3s include the opening cysteine and the closing phenylalanine or tryptophan. Fields, in order: J gene, V gene, CDR3 protein.

>TRBJ1-1|TRBV10-1
CASSESGGKAFF
>TRBJ2-7|TRBV18
CASSRTGAYEQYF
>TRBJ2-5|TRBV28
CASSPSSGGQETQYF
>TRBJ2-2|TRBV19
CASSSPGGKGTGELFF
>TRBJ1-2|TRBV27
CASSLAGQGHYGYTF
>TRBJ2-7|TRBV19
CASRRTGSQSYEQYF
>TRBJ2-3|TRBV7-2
CASSLGRGSFNTDTQYF
>TRBJ1-3|TRBV6-1
CASSEQGATIYF
>TRBJ2-3|TRBV11-2
CASSSGLAGEVDTQYF
>TRBJ2-3|TRBV14
CASSPRTGRLTDTQYF
>TRBJ1-2|TRBV28
CASSFGVAANYGYTF
>TRBJ2-7|TRBV11-2
CASSSVAGTLEQYF
>TRBJ1-2|TRBV5-4
CASSLTANYGYTF
>TRBJ2-7|TRBV18
CASSPNGTPYEQYF
>TRBJ2-3|TRBV28
CASSLLNARTDTQYF
>TRBJ2-3|TRBV29-1
CSVEGTDTQYF
>TRBJ2-2|TRBV6-1
CASSAERDTGELFF
>TRBJ2-7|TRBV30
CACQTSGISKQYF
>TRBJ1-2|TRBV2
CASSAGTYYGYTF
>TRBJ2-2|TRBV2
CASSGLLNTGELFF
>TRBJ2-1|TRBV5-1
CASRAPGTSVNEQFF
>TRBJ2-3|TRBV6-1
CASSAADTQYF
>TRBJ2-3|TRBV5-6
CASSRIWGASDTQYF
>TRBJ2-7|TRBV7-6
CASSLRRGSSYEQYF
>TRBJ2-5|TRBV5-1
CASSLRTGREETQYF
>TRBJ1-4|TRBV5-8
CASTRSTGGKDEKLFF
>TRBJ1-5|TRBV28
CASRPTGAGSNQPQHF
>TRBJ1-4|TRBV5-1
CASSLLPVPTGDEKLFF
>TRBJ1-1|TRBV29-1
CSVGAARGTEAFF
>TRBJ2-7|TRBV6-5
CASSYQRGLSPYEQYF
>TRBJ1-5|TRBV28
CASSLWGRASGNQPQHF
>TRBJ2-1|TRBV6-4
CASSGRENNEQFF
>TRBJ2-3|TRBV28
CASSSGQNTDTQYF
>TRBJ2-5|TRBV5-1
CASSSQTSGETQYF
>TRBJ2-7|TRBV6-1
CASTLADDYEQYF
>TRBJ2-7|TRBV6-5
CASSYSGSGGYEQYF
>TRBJ1-1|TRBV28
CASIRGGMNTEAFF
>TRBJ2-1|TRBV28
CASSLWPSGAGRDEQFF
>TRBJ1-2|TRBV5-4
CASTDGGGQSYGYTF
>TRBJ2-1|TRBV5-1
CASSLDLASYNEQFF
>TRBJ2-3|TRBV7-3
CASSLTTDYLTDTQYF
>TRBJ2-4|TRBV30
CAWSMGLAKNIQYF
>TRBJ2-7|TRBV4-1
CASSPNLSGRYSYEQYF
>TRBJ2-6|TRBV5-4
CASSFVSGANVLTF
>TRBJ1-2|TRBV5-4
CASSNPGQRNYGYTF
>TRBJ2-7|TRBV4-2
CASSQTDSFTYEQYF
>TRBJ2-3|TRBV6-5
CASSYDSGRADTQYF